This T cell receptor beta chain was retrieved from a study of blood T cell repertoires in COVID-19. The CDR3 consists of 13 residues. Germline V lookup: CDR1 MNHNY, CDR2 SVGAGI (reference sequence). V lost 1 base to trimming and J lost 8 bases, with 6 bases between them. Measured with immunoSEQ multiplex PCR; TCRdb has only the in-frame clones, and not every one. The table includes around 200,000 clones, more than 75% detected once. The TCR originated in an elderly man with acute or convalescent COVID-19. The chain is built from TRBV6-6 and TRBJ1-6; D gene unclear. Sequencing used peripheral blood. The CDR3 region is CASSYFADSPLHF. In DNA form, the CDR3 reads TGTGCCAGCAGTTACTTCGCGGATTCACCCCTCCACTTT.